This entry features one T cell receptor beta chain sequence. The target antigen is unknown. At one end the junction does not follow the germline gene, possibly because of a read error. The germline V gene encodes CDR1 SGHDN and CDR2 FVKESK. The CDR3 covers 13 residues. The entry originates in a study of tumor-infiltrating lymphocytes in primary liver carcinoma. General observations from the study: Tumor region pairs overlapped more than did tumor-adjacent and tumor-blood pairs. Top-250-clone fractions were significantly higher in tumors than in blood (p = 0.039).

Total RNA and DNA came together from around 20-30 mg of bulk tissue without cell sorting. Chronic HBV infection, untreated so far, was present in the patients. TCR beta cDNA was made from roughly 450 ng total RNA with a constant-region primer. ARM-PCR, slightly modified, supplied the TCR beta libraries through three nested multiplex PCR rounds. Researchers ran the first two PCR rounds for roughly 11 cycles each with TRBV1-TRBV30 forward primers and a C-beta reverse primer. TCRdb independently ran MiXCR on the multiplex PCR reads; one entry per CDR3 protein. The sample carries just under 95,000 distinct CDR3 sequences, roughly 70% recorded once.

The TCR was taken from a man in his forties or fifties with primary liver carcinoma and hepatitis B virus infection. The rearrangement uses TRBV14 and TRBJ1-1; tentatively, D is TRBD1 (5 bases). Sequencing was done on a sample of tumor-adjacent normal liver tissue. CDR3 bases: TGTGCCAGCAGCCCGGGTAGGGGCACTAAAGCTTTCTTT. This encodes CASSPGRGTKAFF.